Listed here is a single TCR beta chain. The V gene lost 1 base and the J gene lost 0 bases, with 11 bases spanning the gap. The CDR3 is made up of 16 amino acids. Germline V gene lookup returns CDR1 SGHNT and CDR2 YYREEE (reference sequence). Methods used by the authors: From reference gene primer amplification, estimates of nucleated cell counts were derived. TCRdb's copy holds only in-frame clones and misses some; the assay was immunoSEQ multiplex PCR. The V and J calls and clone size are taken from that table; D and trimming were inferred from the DNA. This sample has approximately 230,000 clones, with around four fifths found just once. The sample belongs to a study of blood T cell repertoires in COVID-19. Overall study context: The samples span acute and convalescent COVID-19 from the United States, Italy and Spain. Nucleic acid was either cDNA or gDNA, and it came from T cells, B-cell-depleted T cells, or PBMCs.

The sample was peripheral blood. The receptor comes from a young man with active or convalescent COVID-19. The rearrangement links TRBV5-4 to TRBJ1-3, with D possibly matching TRBD1 (5 bases). The CDR3 DNA sequence: TGTGCCAGCAGCTTGCCCCAGGGTAACTCTGGAAACACCATATATTTT. Translated, it gives CASSLPQGNSGNTIYF.